The TCR beta chain described here comes from a study of blood T cell repertoires in COVID-19. V shed 5 bases and J shed 6 bases, with 13 bases lying between them. This CDR3 is 14 amino acids long. CDR1 is SEHNR and CDR2 is FQNEAQ in the germline V gene (reference sequence). TCRdb's copy holds only in-frame clones and misses some; the assay was immunoSEQ multiplex PCR. Found here are roughly 120,000 clones, approximately 88% of them singletons; the top ten hold 0.83%. This clone was seen only a few times. The sequence came from a woman in her seventies with acute or convalescent COVID-19. What was sequenced was peripheral blood. The chain carries TRBV7-9 and TRBJ1-4; perhaps TRBD1 as D (5 bases). The CDR3 coding sequence is TGTGCCAGCAGCCTTTCAGGGTCGGATGAAAAACTGTTTTTT. Its protein product is CASSLSGSDEKLFF. Full variable domain (missing parts from reference TRBV7-9 and TRBJ1-4): DTGVSQNPRHKITKRGQNVTFRCDPISEHNRLYWYRQTLGQGPEFLTYFQNEAQLEKSRLLSDRFSAERPKGSFSTLEIQRTEQGDSAMYLCASSLSGSDEKLFFGSGTQLSVL.